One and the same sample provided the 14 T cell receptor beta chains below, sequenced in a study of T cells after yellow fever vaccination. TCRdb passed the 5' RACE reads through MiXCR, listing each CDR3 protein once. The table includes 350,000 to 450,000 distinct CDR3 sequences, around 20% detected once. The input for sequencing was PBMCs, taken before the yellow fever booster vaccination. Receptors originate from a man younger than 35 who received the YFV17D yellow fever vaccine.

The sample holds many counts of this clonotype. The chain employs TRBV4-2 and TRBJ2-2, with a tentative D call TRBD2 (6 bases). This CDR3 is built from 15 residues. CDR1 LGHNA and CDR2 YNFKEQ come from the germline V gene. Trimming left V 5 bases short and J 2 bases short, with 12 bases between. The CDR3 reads CASSSRDENTGELFF. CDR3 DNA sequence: TGTGCCAGCAGCTCGCGGGACGAAAACACCGGGGAGCTGTTTTTT.

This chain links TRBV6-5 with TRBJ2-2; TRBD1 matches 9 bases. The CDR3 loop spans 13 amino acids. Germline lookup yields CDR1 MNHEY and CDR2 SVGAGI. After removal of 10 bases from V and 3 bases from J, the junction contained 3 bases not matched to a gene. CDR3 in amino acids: CAIRTGDTGELFF. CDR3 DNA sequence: TGTGCCATCAGGACAGGGGACACCGGGGAGCTGTTTTTT.

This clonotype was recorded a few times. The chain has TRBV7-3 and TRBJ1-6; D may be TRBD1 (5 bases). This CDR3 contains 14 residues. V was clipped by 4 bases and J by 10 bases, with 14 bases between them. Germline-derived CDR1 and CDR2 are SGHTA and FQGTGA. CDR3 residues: CASSSGGIGSPLHF. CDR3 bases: TGTGCCAGCAGCTCGGGGGGAATAGGGTCACCCCTCCACTTT.

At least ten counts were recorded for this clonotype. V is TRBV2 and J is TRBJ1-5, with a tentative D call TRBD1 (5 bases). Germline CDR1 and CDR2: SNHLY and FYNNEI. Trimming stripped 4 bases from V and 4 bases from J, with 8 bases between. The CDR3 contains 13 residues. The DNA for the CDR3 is TGTGCCAGCAGTGTTTCAGGGAATCAGCCCCAGCATTTT. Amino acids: CASSVSGNQPQHF.

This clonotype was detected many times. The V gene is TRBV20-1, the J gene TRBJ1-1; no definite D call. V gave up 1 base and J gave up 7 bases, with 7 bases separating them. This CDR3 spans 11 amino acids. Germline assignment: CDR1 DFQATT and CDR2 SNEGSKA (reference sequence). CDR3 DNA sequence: TGCAGTGCTAGAGCACAGATTGAAGCTTTCTTT. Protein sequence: CSARAQIEAFF.

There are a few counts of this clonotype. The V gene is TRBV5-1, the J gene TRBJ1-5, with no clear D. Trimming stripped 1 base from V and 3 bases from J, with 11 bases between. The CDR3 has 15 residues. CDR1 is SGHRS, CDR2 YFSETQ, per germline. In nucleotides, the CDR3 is TGCGCCAGCAGCTTGATGTCGGGTGACAATCAGCCCCAGCATTTT. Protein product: CASSLMSGDNQPQHF.

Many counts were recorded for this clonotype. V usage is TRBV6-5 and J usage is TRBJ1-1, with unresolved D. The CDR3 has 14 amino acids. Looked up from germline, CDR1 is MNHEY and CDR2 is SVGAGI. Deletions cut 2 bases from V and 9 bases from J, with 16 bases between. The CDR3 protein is CASSYVLGLRKAFF. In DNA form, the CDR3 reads TGTGCCAGCAGTTACGTACTTGGCCTGCGCAAAGCTTTCTTT.

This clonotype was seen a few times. The CDR3 sequence is CASSLWGARDQPQHF. The CDR3, as DNA: TGCGCCAGCAGCTTGTGGGGGGCGCGGGATCAGCCCCAGCATTTT. The gene calls are TRBV5-1 and TRBJ1-5; maybe TRBD1 (6 bases). The CDR3 extends over 15 amino acids. From germline, CDR1 is SGHRS and CDR2 YFSETQ. Between the trimmed V and J ends, which lost 1 base and 5 bases, there was a span of 13 bases.

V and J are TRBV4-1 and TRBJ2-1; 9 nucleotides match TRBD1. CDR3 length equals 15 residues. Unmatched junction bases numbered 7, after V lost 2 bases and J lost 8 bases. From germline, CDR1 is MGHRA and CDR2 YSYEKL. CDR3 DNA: TGCGCCAGCAGCCAACCGGGACAGGGTTCGGATGAGCAGTTCTTC. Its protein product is CASSQPGQGSDEQFF.

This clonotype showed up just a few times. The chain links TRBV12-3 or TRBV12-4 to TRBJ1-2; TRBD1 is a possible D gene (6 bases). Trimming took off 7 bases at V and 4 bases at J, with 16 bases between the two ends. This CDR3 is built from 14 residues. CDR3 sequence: CASKKGGNGYGYTF. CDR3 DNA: TGTGCCAGCAAAAAGGGGGGTAACGGCTATGGCTACACCTTC.

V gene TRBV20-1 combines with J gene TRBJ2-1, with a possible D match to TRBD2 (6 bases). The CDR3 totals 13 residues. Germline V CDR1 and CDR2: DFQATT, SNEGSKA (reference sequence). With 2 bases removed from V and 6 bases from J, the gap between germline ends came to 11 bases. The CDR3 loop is CSARQATSNEQFF. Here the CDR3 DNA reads TGCAGTGCTAGACAGGCGACTAGCAATGAGCAGTTCTTC.

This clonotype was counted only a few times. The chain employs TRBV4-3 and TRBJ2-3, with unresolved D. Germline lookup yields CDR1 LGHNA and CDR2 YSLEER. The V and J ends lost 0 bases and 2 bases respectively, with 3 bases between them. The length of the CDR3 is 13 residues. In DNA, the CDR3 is TGCGCCAGCAGCCAAGAAACCACAGATACGCAGTATTTT. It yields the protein CASSQETTDTQYF.

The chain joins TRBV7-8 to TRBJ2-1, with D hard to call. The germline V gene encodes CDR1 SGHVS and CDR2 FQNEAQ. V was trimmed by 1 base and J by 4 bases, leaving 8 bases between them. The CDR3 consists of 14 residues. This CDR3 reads CASSLESRYNEQFF. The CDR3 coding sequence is TGTGCCAGCAGCTTAGAGAGCAGATACAATGAGCAGTTCTTC.

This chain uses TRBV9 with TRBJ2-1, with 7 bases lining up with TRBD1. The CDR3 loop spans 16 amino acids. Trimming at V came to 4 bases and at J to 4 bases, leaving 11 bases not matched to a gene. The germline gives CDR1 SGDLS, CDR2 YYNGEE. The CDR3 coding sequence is TGTGCCAGCAGCCCCCGACAGGGTGAAAAGTACAATGAGCAGTTCTTC. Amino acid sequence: CASSPRQGEKYNEQFF.